Here is one T cell receptor (beta chain) with its context. The data stem from a study of CD8 T cells in ankylosing spondylitis. CDR3 length: 13 amino acids. The V and J ends lost 2 bases and 6 bases respectively, with 10 bases between them. Germline lookup yields CDR1 SNHLY and CDR2 FYNNEI. TCRdb re-analysed the 5' RACE reads in MiXCR, keeping a single row per CDR3 protein. The sample lists about 160,000 distinct CDR3 sequences, approximately 20% seen once, with around 7.6% in the top ten. Source material: blood, either unsorted or a sorted T cell fraction (not recorded which). The rearrangement links TRBV2 to TRBJ1-1; D is possibly TRBD1 (6 bases). This sequence was found in a male donor with ankylosing spondylitis or in good health (not recorded which). The CDR3, as DNA: TGTGCCAGCAGTGAAATAAGGGGGGCTGAAGCTTTCTTT. Amino acid sequence: CASSEIRGAEAFF.